This T cell receptor (beta chain) was found in a study of T-cell reconstitution after alpha-beta-depleted transplantation in children (dated by TCRdb to the mid-2010s). About the investigation overall: The study quantitatively tracked T-cell immune reconstitution after TCRalphabeta/CD19-depleted allogeneic hematopoietic cell transplantation in children using TCR repertoire profiling.

The library was produced with PCR. This sample was sequenced with an Illumina HiSeq 2500. Molecular barcoding was employed in the preparation of TCR libraries, with unique molecular identifiers being used to normalize TCRbeta repertoire quantification. The public reads were reprocessed in TCRdb via fastp at Q25 and MiXCR, keeping in-frame beta chains. Each CDR3 protein gets just one entry, which takes the most common genes and DNA from the rows behind it. This sample has 350,000 to 400,000 distinct CDR3 sequences in its table, and about 14% of those were observed once. The top ten hold 4.3% of the sample. Taken from the germline V gene, the CDR1 and CDR2 loops are SGHAT and FQNNGV. V is pared back by 5 bases and J by 4 bases, with 21 bases lying between the germline termini. The CDR3 spans 17 residues, from the cysteine through the phenylalanine. Only the CDR3 region is kept as DNA, spanning 51 bases read in frame from base 1.

Remarks on this clonotype: What antigen it recognizes has not been identified. No per-base quality is available; no much larger clone lies one base away.

Sequenced here: PBMCs, sampled from the stem cell graft. This clonotype was obtained from a human donor who donated a stem cell graft to a child with Fanconi anemia. Recombination linked TRBV11-2 to TRBJ2-1; the best D guess is TRBD1, with 6 bases matching. At the DNA level, the sequence is TGTGCCAGCAGCCCTAAACAGGGTCCAGGTCCTTACAATGAGCAGTTCTTC. It translates to CASSPKQGPGPYNEQFF.